Following are 6 T cell receptor beta chains from one sample sequenced in a study of T cells after yellow fever vaccination. TCRdb independently ran MiXCR on the 5' RACE reads; one entry per CDR3 protein. The repertoire consists of 250,000 to 300,000 distinct CDR3 sequences, with approximately 10% occurring once and the leading ten covering about 3.7%. The sample consisted of CD4+ T cells sorted from PBMCs, taken 5 days after the yellow fever booster vaccination. The receptors originated from a young man who received the YFV17D yellow fever vaccine.

This clonotype was seen more than once but under ten times. A junction boundary mismatches the germline segment, possibly from a read error. The rearrangement joins TRBV7-9 to TRBJ2-5; unclear D gene. This CDR3 has 15 residues. Germline V gene data show CDR1 as SEHNR and CDR2 as FQNEAQ (reference sequence). DNA for the CDR3: TGTGCCAGCAGCTTTGGCTCTATATACCAGGAGACCCAGTACTTC. Amino acids: CASSFGSIYQETQYF. Complete variable domain (other parts from reference TRBV7-9 and TRBJ2-5): DTGVSQNPRHKITKRGQNVTFRCDPISEHNRLYWYRQTLGQGPEFLTYFQNEAQLEKSRLLSDRFSAERPKGSFSTLEIQRTEQGDSAMYLCASSFGSIYQETQYFGPGTRLLVL.

This clonotype was seen ten or more times. This sequence joins TRBV3-2 and TRBJ2-4; the table calls TRBD1, which could not be checked here. TRBV3-2 counts as a pseudogene. The CDR3 sequence is 16 residues long. The CDR3 DNA sequence: TGTGCCAGCAGCCCAGGACAGGGCCTAGCCAAAAACATTCAGTACTTC. It yields the protein CASSPGQGLAKNIQYF.

This sequence joins TRBV6-2 or TRBV6-3 and TRBJ2-1; D is perhaps TRBD2 (6 bases). The ends were cut back, 4 bases at V and 2 bases at J, with 21 bases in the middle. This CDR3 is built from 18 residues. Germline lookup yields CDR1 MNHEY and CDR2 SVGEGT. CDR3 DNA: TGTGCCAGCAGTTCAAGCCCCGCGGGGTCCGGAACCTACAATGAGCAGTTCTTC. Its protein product is CASSSSPAGSGTYNEQFF.

This clonotype was observed a handful of times. The CDR3 DNA reads as TGTGCCAGCAGGGAAGGGGGTGTATATGGCTACACCTTC. It specifies CASREGGVYGYTF. The V and J genes are TRBV6-5 and TRBJ1-2; a weak D match, TRBD1 (6 bases). The CDR3 consists of 13 residues. V was shortened by 6 bases and J by 5 bases, with 13 bases between the two germline ends. CDR1 and CDR2 (germline): MNHEY, SVGAGI.

This chain links TRBV5-4 with TRBJ2-1; 8 bases agree with TRBD1. This CDR3 is 17 amino acids long. Germline V lookup: CDR1 SGHNT, CDR2 YYREEE (reference sequence). Trimming cost V 4 bases and J 8 bases; bases outside gene matches: 17. The CDR3 DNA is TGTGCCAGCAGCCCCGGGCAGGGGGCGAATCTCCTATATGAGCAGTTCTTC. Translated, it gives CASSPGQGANLLYEQFF.

V is TRBV18 and J is TRBJ1-5; a weak D match, TRBD1 (5 bases). V shed 6 bases and J shed 2 bases, with 14 bases lying between them. Germline V gene sequence: CDR1 KGHSH, CDR2 LQKENI. The CDR3 is 15 residues long. This chain's CDR3 is CASSQGLAGNQPQHF. As DNA, the CDR3 is TGTGCCAGCTCCCAGGGCCTTGCAGGCAATCAGCCCCAGCATTTT. The full variable domain, rest sourced from reference TRBV18 and TRBJ1-5, is NAGVMQNPRHLVRRRGQEARLRCSPMKGHSHVYWYRQLPEEGLKFMVYLQKENIIDESGMPKERFSAEFPKEGPSILRIQQVVRGDSAAYFCASSQGLAGNQPQHFGDGTRLSIL.